The clone carrying this T cell receptor beta chain was counted a single time. Antigen unknown. One junction end disagrees with the germline gene, perhaps due to a read error. This sample was included in a study of shared clonotypes between healthy human individuals. Broader study findings: Richness estimates generally favored naive over memory subsets.

CDR3 size: 14 residues. Looked up from germline, CDR1 is SEHNR and CDR2 is FQNEAQ (reference sequence). Partitioning of CD4+ cells yielded a CD45RA+ naive subset and a CD45RA-negative memory subset. TCRdb's table, derived via immunoSEQ multiplex PCR, lists solely in-frame clones and lacks some. This table holds more than 2,000,000 clones, about 92% found once. The gene calls are TRBV7-9 and TRBJ2-7; 10 bases line up with TRBD2. This TCR came from a man between 18 and 29 years old in good health. Some clones in this sample may be carry-over from other donors' samples. Sequences were obtained from naive CD4+ T cells from PBMCs. Regarding subset: CD45RA+ positively selected. In DNA, the CDR3 is TGTGCCAGCAGCTTGGTTGGGGCTAGCGGGAGCAAAAACTTC. This translates into CASSLVGASGSKNF.